This TCR beta chain was captured in a study of blood T cell repertoires in COVID-19. For the study at large: Acute-phase and convalescent COVID-19 samples originated in the United States, Italy and Spain. PBMCs, B-cell-depleted T cells, or T cells provided the cDNA or gDNA that made up the material.

Trimming removed 7 bases from V and 1 base from J; junction bases left unmatched: 7. This CDR3 is built from 15 residues. Germline V gives CDR1 SNHLY, CDR2 FYNNEI. Original data processing: The authors estimated nucleated cell counts from reference gene primer amplification. Sequenced by immunoSEQ multiplex PCR; TCRdb stores in-frame clones only, minus some. V and J calls and clone size come straight from that table; D and trimming were deduced from the DNA. This table holds 70,000 to 95,000 clones, roughly 76% found once. The TCR comes from a woman aged 70-85 years with acute or convalescent COVID-19. The material sequenced was peripheral blood. The chain employs TRBV2 and TRBJ2-3; TRBD1 agrees at 8 bases. The CDR3 here is CASNTGGVGTDTQYF. DNA of the CDR3: TGTGCCAGCAATACAGGGGGTGTGGGCACAGATACGCAGTATTTT.